This T cell receptor beta chain was recorded in a study of T cells in Graves' hyperthyroidism and ophthalmopathy. Trimming pared 5 bases from V and 2 bases from J, leaving 7 bases between. CDR3 size: 12 residues. Diagnoses rested on clinical symptoms, serum thyroxine and TRAb, thyroid ultrasound and orbital computed tomography. RNA transcripts served as the template for amplifying TCR beta CDR3 regions. In the first-round RT-PCR of the TCR CDR3, the HTBI primer set was used. TCRdb fed the multiplex PCR reads into MiXCR, producing one record per CDR3 protein. Among 300,000 to 450,000 distinct CDR3 sequences listed, roughly 17% were seen once.

The receptor comes from a young woman with Graves' hyperthyroidism that later progressed to Graves' ophthalmopathy. Sequenced input: blood. This chain connects TRBV12-3 or TRBV12-4 to TRBJ2-7, with D perhaps TRBD1 or TRBD2 (5 bases each). The CDR3 sequence: CASSKGPYEQYV. The DNA for the CDR3 is TGTGCCAGCAGTAAGGGACCCTACGAGCAGTACGTC.